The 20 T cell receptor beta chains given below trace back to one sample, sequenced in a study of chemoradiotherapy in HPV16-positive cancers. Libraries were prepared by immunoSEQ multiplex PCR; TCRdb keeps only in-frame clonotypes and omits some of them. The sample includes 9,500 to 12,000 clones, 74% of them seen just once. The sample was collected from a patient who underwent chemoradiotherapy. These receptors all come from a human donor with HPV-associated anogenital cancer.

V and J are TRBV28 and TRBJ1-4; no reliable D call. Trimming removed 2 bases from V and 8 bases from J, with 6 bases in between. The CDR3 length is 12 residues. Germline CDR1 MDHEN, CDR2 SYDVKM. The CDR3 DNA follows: TGTGCCAGCAGTTTAAGGCCCGAAAAACTGTTTTTT. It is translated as CASSLRPEKLFF.

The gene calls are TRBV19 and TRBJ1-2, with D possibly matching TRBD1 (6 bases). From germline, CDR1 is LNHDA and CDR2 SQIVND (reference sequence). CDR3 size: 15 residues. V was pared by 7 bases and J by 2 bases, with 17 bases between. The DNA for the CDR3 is TGTGCCAGTACATCGGTCAGGGGCGTAAACTATGGCTACACCTTC. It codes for CASTSVRGVNYGYTF.

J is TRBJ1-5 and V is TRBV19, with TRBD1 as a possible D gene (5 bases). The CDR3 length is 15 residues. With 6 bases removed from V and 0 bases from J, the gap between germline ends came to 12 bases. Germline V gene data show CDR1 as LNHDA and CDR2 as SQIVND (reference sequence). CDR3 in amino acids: CASRPRVYSNQPQHF. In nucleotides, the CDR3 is TGTGCCAGTAGGCCCAGGGTTTATAGCAATCAGCCCCAGCATTTT.

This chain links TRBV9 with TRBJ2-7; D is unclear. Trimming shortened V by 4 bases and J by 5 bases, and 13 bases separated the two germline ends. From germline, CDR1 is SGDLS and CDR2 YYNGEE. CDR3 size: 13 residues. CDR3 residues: CASSPNAPHEQYF. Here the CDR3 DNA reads TGTGCCAGCAGCCCGAATGCACCGCACGAGCAGTACTTC.

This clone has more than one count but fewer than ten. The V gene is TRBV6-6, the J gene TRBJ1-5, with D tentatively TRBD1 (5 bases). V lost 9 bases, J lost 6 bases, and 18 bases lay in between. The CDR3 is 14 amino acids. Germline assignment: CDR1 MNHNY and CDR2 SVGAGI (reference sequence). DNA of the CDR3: TGTGCCAGTAGATTGGGGCAGGGTGGTCAGCCCCAGCATTTT. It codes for CASRLGQGGQPQHF.

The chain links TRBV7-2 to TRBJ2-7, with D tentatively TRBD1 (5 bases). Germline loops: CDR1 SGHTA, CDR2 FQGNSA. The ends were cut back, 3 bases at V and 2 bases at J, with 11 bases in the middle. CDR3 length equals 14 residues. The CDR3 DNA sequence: TGTGCCAGCAGCTTCGGCAGGGCACCCTACGAGCAGTACTTC. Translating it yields CASSFGRAPYEQYF.

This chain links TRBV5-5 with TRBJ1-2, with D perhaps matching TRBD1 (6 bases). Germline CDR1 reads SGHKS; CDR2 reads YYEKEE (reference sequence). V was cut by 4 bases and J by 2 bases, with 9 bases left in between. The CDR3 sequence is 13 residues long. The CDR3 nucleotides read TGTGCCAGCAGCCCCGGACAGAACTATGGCTACACCTTC. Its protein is CASSPGQNYGYTF.

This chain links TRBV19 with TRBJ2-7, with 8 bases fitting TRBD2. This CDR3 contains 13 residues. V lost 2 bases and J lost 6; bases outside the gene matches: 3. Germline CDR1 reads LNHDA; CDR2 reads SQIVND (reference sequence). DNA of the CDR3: TGTGCCAGTAGTATACGGGAGGGCCCCGAGCAGTACTTC. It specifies CASSIREGPEQYF.

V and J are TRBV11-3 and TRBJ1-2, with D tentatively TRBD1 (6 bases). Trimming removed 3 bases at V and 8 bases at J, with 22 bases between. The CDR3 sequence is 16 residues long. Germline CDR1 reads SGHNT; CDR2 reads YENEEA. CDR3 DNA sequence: TGTGCCAGCAGCTTCCCGTGGGGGGCATCCAGCTACGGCTACACCTTC. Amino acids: CASSFPWGASSYGYTF.

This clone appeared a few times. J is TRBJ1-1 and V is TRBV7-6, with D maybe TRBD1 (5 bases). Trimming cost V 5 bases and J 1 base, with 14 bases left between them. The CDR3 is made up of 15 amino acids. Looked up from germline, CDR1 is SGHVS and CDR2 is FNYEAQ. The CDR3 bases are TGTGCCAGCAGCCCATCGGGACTCCAGAACACTGAAGCTTTCTTT. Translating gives CASSPSGLQNTEAFF.

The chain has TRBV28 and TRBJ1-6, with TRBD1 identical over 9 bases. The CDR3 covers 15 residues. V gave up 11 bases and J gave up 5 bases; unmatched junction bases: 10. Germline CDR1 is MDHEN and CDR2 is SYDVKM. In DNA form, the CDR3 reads TGTGCCCTGCGACCGGGGACAGGGAATAATTCACCCCTCCACTTT. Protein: CALRPGTGNNSPLHF.

For the CDR3, the DNA is TGCGCCAGCAGCTTGGGTCCCCTAGGTAGCACAGATACGCAGTATTTT. Protein product: CASSLGPLGSTDTQYF. The V call is TRBV5-1, the J call TRBJ2-3, with D uncertain. The CDR3 runs 16 residues. V gave up 0 bases and J gave up 0 bases, with 11 bases separating them. Germline V gene lookup returns CDR1 SGHRS and CDR2 YFSETQ.

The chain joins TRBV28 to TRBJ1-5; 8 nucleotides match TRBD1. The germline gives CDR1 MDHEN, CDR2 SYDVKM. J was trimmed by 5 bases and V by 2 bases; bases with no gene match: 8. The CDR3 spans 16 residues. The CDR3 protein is CASSLGHRGDHQPQHF. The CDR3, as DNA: TGTGCCAGCAGTTTAGGGCACAGGGGGGACCATCAGCCCCAGCATTTT.

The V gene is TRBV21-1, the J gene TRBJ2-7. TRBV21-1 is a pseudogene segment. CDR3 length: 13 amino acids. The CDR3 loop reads CASSNPGCHEQYF. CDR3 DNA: TGTGCCAGCAGCAATCCGGGCTGTCACGAGCAGTACTTC.

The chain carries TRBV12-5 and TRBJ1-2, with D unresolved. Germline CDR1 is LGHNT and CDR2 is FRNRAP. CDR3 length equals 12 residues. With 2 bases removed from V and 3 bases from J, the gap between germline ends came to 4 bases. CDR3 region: CASGLLDYGYTF. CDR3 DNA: TGTGCTAGTGGTTTGCTGGACTATGGCTACACCTTC.

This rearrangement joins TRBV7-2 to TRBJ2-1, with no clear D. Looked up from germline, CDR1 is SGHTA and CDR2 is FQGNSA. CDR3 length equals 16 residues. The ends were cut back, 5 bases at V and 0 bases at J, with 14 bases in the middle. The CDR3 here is CASSPRVVRSYNEQFF. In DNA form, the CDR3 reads TGTGCCAGCAGCCCCCGGGTTGTCCGCTCCTACAATGAGCAGTTCTTC.

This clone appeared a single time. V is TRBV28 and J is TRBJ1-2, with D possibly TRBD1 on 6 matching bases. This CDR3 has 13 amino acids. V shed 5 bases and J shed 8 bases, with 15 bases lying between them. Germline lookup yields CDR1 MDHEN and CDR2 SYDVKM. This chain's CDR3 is CASSTGRGKGYTF. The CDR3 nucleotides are TGTGCCAGCAGTACCGGGAGGGGGAAGGGCTACACCTTC.

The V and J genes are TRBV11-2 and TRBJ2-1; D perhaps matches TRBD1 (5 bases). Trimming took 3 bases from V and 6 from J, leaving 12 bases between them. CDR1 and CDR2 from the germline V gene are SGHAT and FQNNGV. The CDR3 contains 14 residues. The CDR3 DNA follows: TGTGCCAGCAGCTTTAAGACAGAGATCAATGAGCAGTTCTTC. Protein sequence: CASSFKTEINEQFF.

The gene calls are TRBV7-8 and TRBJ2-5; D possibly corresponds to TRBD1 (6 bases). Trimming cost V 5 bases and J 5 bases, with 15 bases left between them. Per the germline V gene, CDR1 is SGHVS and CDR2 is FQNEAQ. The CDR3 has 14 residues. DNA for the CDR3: TGTGCCAGCAGCGGGGGCCAGAGGGGGGAGACCCAGTACTTC. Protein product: CASSGGQRGETQYF.

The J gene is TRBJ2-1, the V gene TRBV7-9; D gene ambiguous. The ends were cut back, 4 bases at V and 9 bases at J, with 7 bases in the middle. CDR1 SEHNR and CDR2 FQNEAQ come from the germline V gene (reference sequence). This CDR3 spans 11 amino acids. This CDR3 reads CASSSRSEQFF. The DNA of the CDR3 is TGTGCCAGCAGCTCCCGTTCTGAGCAGTTCTTC. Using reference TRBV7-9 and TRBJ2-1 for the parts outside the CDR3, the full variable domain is DTGVSQNPRHKITKRGQNVTFRCDPISEHNRLYWYRQTLGQGPEFLTYFQNEAQLEKSRLLSDRFSAERPKGSFSTLEIQRTEQGDSAMYLCASSSRSEQFFGPGTRLTVL.